Listed below are T cell receptor beta chains from one sample, sequenced in a study of early T cells in non-severe SARS-CoV-2 infection. TCRdb ran MiXCR on the 5' RACE reads and lists one entry per CDR3 protein. Of about 60,000 distinct CDR3 sequences listed, around an eighth are singletons. The sample was whole blood. The receptors here all came from an adult who was a healthcare worker with PCR-confirmed SARS-CoV-2 infection or an uninfected control (not recorded which). Each CDR3 is given with its conserved first and last residue. Each record gives: clone size, V gene, J gene, D gene, CDR3 DNA, CDR3 protein. D genes are given only for firm matches. Clone sizes are given selectively: once, few, many, or a class where the clone is expanded.

>few|TRBV28|TRBJ1-2|-
TGTGCCAGCAGTCCCCCGGGAGGGGCGCAAGGCTACACCTTC
CASSPPGGAQGYTF
>few|TRBV11-2|TRBJ2-1|-
TGTGCCAGCAGTCTCCGCCGGACAGCAGGAAATGAGCAGTTCTTC
CASSLRRTAGNEQFF
>few|TRBV3-1|TRBJ2-5|-
TGTGCCAGCAGCCAGGCGCTACAAGAGACCCAGTACTTC
CASSQALQETQYF
>many|TRBV2|TRBJ2-2|TRBD2
TGTGCCAGCAGACGACTAGCGGGGGGCACGAACACCGGGGAGCTGTTTTTT
CASRRLAGGTNTGELFF
>-|TRBV21-1|TRBJ2-5|-
TGTGCCAGCAGCTTTAGCATCCAGTACTTC
CASSFSIQYF
>few|TRBV7-3|TRBJ2-1|TRBD2
TGTGCCAGCAGCTTATCGGGCGGGAGAGGGCAGTTATCCTACAATGAGCAGTTCTTC
CASSLSGGRGQLSYNEQFF
>few|TRBV3-1|TRBJ2-7|TRBD2
TGTGCCAGCAGAACTAGCGAGTCTTACGAGCAGTACTTC
CASRTSESYEQYF
>-|TRBV7-8|TRBJ2-7|-
TGTGCCAGCAGCGTAGGCCGTCGACTCTACGAGCAGTACTTC
CASSVGRRLYEQYF
>few|TRBV7-2|TRBJ2-2|-
TGTGCCAGCAGCCTTAGCGGGACAGCCGGGGAGCTGTTTTTT
CASSLSGTAGELFF
>-|TRBV28|TRBJ2-4|-
TGTGCCAGCAGTATTACCGGGACGCTAAAAAACATTCAGTACTTC
CASSITGTLKNIQYF
>many|TRBV7-2|TRBJ1-1|TRBD1
TGTGCCAGCAGCCCCCGTGCAGGGGGGAACACTGAAGCTTTCTTT
CASSPRAGGNTEAFF
>-|TRBV3-1|TRBJ1-6|TRBD1
TGTGCCAGCAGCCATGCGGGACAGGGTGATTCACCCCTCCACTTT
CASSHAGQGDSPLHF
>many|TRBV19|TRBJ1-5|-
TGTGCCAGTCTGGGCGTAGGGGTTGGCTATAATCAGCCCCAGCATTTT
CASLGVGVGYNQPQHF
>many|TRBV28|TRBJ2-3|-
TGTGCCAGCAGTTTAAAAGTATTGGACCCTCAGACGCAGTATTTT
CASSLKVLDPQTQYF
>-|TRBV19|TRBJ2-3|-
TGTGCCAGTAGTACTCTTTTAGATACGCAGTATTTT
CASSTLLDTQYF
>many|TRBV29-1|TRBJ2-7|-
TGCAGCGTTGAAACTTCAGGGAGACTTTACGAGCAGTACTTC
CSVETSGRLYEQYF